Listed here are 3 T cell receptor beta chains from one sample, sequenced in a study of T-cell reconstitution after alpha-beta-depleted transplantation in children. Preparation of the TCRbeta library used unique molecular identifiers. A single record per CDR3 protein comes from TCRdb applying MiXCR to the PCR reads. This sample has 230,000 or so distinct CDR3 sequences; approximately 9.9% occur once, and the top ten carry approximately 5.4%. The sample was PBMCs from the stem cell graft donor, taken from the stem cell graft. Receptors were obtained from a human donor who donated a stem cell graft to a child with SCID.

Many counts were recorded for this clonotype. This chain links TRBV12-3 or TRBV12-4 with TRBJ2-5; 11 bases are a match to TRBD1. The CDR3 spans 16 residues. Unmatched junction bases numbered 10, after V lost 5 bases and J lost 5 bases. CDR3 DNA sequence: TGTGCCAGCAGTCTACCCGGGACAGGGGGAATGGAGACCCAGTACTTC. This encodes CASSLPGTGGMETQYF.

This clonotype was seen at least ten times. The chain carries TRBV4-2 and TRBJ2-7; a possible D gene is TRBD2 (5 bases). The V gene's germline CDR1 is LGHNA and CDR2 YNFKEQ. Between the trimmed V and J ends, which lost 2 bases and 3 bases, there was a span of 11 bases. This CDR3 comprises 14 residues. In nucleotides, the CDR3 is TGTGCCAGCAGCCAACGCGCCGCGGGCTACGAGCAGTACTTC. Its protein product is CASSQRAAGYEQYF.

This clonotype was picked up many times. J is TRBJ2-7 and V is TRBV6-1, with 13 bases lining up with TRBD2. The V segment lost 6 bases and the J segment 2 bases; nucleotides outside the gene matches: 4. Germline-derived CDR1 and CDR2 are MNHNS and SASEGT. This CDR3 contains 15 residues. CDR3 region: CASSSLAGGTYEQYF. The CDR3 DNA reads TGTGCCAGCAGCTCACTAGCGGGGGGGACCTACGAGCAGTACTTC.